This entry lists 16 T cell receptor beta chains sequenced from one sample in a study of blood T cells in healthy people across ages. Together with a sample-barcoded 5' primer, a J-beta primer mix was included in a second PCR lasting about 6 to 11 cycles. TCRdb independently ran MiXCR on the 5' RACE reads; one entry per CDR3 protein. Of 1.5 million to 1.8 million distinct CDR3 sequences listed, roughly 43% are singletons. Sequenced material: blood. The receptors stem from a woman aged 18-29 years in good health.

CDR3 in amino acids: CASSLFRGDYNEQFF. The CDR3 DNA follows: TGTGCCAGCAGCTTATTCCGGGGCGATTACAATGAGCAGTTCTTC. The chain couples TRBV7-9 to TRBJ2-1; D might be TRBD1 or TRBD2, each matching 5 bases. With 2 bases removed from V and 4 bases from J, the gap between germline ends came to 12 bases. The length of the CDR3 is 15 residues. Per germline, CDR1 SEHNR and CDR2 FQNEAQ (reference sequence).

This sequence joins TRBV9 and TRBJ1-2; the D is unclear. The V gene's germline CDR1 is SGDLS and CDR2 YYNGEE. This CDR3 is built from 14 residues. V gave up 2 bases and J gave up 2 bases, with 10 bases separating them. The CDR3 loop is CASSVGQANYGYTF. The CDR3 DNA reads TGTGCCAGCAGCGTGGGTCAGGCAAACTATGGCTACACCTTC.

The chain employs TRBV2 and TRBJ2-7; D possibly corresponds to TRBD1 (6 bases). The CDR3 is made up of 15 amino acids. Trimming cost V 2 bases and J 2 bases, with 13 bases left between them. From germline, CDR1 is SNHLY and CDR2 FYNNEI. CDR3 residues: CASSEYTGKTYEQYF. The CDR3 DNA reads TGTGCCAGCAGTGAATATACAGGGAAGACCTACGAGCAGTACTTC. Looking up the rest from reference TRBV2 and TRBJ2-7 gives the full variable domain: EPEVTQTPSHQVTQMGQEVILRCVPISNHLYFYWYRQILGQKVEFLVSFYNNEISEKSEIFDDQFSVERPDGSNFTLKIRSTKLEDSAMYFCASSEYTGKTYEQYFGPGTRLTVT.

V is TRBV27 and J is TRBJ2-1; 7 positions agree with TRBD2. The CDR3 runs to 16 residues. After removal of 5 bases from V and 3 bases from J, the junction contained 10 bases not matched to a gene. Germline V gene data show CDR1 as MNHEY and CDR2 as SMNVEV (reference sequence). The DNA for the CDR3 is TGTGCCAGCAGTGGGGGATCGCGGGACTACTACAATGAGCAGTTCTTC. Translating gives CASSGGSRDYYNEQFF.

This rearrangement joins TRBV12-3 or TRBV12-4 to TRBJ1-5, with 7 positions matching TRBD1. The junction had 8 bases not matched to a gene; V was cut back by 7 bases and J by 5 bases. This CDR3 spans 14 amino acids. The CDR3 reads CASTPGTGDQPQHF. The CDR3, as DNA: TGTGCCAGCACCCCCGGAACAGGGGATCAGCCCCAGCATTTT.

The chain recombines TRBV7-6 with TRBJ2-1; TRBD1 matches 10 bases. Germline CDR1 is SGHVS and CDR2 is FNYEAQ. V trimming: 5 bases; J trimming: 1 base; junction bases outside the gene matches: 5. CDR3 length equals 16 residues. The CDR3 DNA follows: TGTGCCAGCAGCACCAGACAGGGGGCATCCTACAATGAGCAGTTCTTC. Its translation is CASSTRQGASYNEQFF.

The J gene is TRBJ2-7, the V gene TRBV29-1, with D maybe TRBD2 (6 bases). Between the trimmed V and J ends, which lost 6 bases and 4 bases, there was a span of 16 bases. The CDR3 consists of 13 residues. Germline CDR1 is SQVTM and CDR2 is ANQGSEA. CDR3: CSVGGILLYEQYF. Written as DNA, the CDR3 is TGCAGCGTGGGGGGAATCCTCCTTTACGAGCAGTACTTC.

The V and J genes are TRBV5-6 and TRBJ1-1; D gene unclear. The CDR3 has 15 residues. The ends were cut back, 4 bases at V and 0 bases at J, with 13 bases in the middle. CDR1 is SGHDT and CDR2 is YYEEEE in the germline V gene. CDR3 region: CASSPIVHLNTEAFF. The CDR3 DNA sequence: TGTGCCAGCAGCCCCATTGTCCATTTGAACACTGAAGCTTTCTTT. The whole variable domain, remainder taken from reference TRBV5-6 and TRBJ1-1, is DAGVTQSPTHLIKTRGQQVTLRCSPKSGHDTVSWYQQALGQGPQFIFQYYEEEERQRGNFPDRFSGHQFPNYSSELNVNALLLGDSALYLCASSPIVHLNTEAFFGQGTRLTVV.

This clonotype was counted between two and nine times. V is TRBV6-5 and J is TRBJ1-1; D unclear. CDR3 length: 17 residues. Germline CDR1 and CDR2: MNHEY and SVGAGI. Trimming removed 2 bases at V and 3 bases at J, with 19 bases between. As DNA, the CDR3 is TGTGCCAGCAGTTACGGCCAGGACCCGCGATCGTACACTGAAGCTTTCTTT. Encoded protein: CASSYGQDPRSYTEAFF.

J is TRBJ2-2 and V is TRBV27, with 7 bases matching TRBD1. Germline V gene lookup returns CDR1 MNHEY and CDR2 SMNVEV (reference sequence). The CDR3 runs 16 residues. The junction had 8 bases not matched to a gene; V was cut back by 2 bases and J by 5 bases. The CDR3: CASSLGAGGRTGELFF. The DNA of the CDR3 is TGTGCCAGCAGTTTAGGGGCAGGGGGTCGGACCGGGGAGCTGTTTTTT.

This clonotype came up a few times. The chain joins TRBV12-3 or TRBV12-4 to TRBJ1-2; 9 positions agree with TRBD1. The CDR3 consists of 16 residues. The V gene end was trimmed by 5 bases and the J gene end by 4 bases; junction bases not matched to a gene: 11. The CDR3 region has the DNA TGTGCCAGCAGTGTCGGGACAGGGAAGTCGAGCTATGGCTACACCTTC. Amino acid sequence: CASSVGTGKSSYGYTF.

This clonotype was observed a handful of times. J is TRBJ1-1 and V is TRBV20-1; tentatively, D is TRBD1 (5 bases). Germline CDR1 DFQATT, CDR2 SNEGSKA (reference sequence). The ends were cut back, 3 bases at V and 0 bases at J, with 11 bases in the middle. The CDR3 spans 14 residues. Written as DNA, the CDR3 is TGCAGTGCTAGGGTCCAGGGCGTGAACACTGAAGCTTTCTTT. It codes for CSARVQGVNTEAFF.

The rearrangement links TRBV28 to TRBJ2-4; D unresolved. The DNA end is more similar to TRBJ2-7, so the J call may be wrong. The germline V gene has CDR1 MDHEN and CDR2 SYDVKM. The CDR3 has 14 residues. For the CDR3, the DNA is TGTGCCAGCAGTCCTCACCCAGAATACTACGAGCAGTACTTC. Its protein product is CASSPHPEYYEQYF.

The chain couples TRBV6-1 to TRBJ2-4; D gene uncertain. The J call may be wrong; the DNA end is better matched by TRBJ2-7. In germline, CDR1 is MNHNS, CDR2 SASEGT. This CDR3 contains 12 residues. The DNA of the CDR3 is TGTGCCAGCATTGTAGACCTCTACGAGCAGTACTTC. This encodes CASIVDLYEQYF.

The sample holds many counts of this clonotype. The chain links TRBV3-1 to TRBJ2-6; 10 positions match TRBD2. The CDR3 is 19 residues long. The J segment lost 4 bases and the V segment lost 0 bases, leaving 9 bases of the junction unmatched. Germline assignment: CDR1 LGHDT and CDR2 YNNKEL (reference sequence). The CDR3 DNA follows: TGTGCCAGCAGCCAAGATCGGGCTAGCGGGAGATCCGGGGCCAACGTCCTGACTTTC. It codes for CASSQDRASGRSGANVLTF. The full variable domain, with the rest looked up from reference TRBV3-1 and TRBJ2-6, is DTAVSQTPKYLVTQMGNDKSIKCEQNLGHDTMYWYKQDSKKFLKIMFSYNNKELIINETVPNRFSPKSPDKAHLNLHINSLELGDSAVYFCASSQDRASGRSGANVLTFGAGSRLTVL.

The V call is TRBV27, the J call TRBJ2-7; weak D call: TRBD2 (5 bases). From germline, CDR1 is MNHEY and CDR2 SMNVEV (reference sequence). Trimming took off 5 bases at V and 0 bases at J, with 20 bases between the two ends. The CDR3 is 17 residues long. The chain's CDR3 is CASSPGWRRMDSYEQYF. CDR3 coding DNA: TGTGCCAGCAGTCCCGGTTGGAGGAGGATGGACTCCTACGAGCAGTACTTC.